This T cell receptor (beta chain) appears in the sequencing data of a study of blood T cell repertoires in COVID-19. The wider study: Specimens from acute and convalescent COVID-19 originated in the United States, Italy and Spain. In each case, the material was cDNA or gDNA derived from T cells, B-cell-depleted T cells, or PBMCs.

In the study's own analysis: Nucleated cell number was recorded as an estimate derived from reference gene primer amplification. TCRdb keeps only in-frame clones here, not all; method: immunoSEQ multiplex PCR. D and trimming were read from the DNA, whereas the V and J calls and clone size are those reported in that table. The data show 250,000 to 300,000 clones, approximately 85% seen once. Germline V gene lookup returns CDR1 SGDLS and CDR2 YYNGEE. J gave up 7 bases and V 0 bases, and 7 bases lay outside the gene matches. This CDR3 is built from 16 residues. V is TRBV9 and J is TRBJ2-1, with 10 bases identical to TRBD1. What was sequenced was peripheral blood. This clonotype was obtained from a man aged 50 to 59 with active or convalescent COVID-19. The CDR3 reads CASSVGRGQGLNEQFF. Here the CDR3 DNA reads TGTGCCAGCAGCGTAGGACGGGGACAGGGGCTTAATGAGCAGTTCTTC.